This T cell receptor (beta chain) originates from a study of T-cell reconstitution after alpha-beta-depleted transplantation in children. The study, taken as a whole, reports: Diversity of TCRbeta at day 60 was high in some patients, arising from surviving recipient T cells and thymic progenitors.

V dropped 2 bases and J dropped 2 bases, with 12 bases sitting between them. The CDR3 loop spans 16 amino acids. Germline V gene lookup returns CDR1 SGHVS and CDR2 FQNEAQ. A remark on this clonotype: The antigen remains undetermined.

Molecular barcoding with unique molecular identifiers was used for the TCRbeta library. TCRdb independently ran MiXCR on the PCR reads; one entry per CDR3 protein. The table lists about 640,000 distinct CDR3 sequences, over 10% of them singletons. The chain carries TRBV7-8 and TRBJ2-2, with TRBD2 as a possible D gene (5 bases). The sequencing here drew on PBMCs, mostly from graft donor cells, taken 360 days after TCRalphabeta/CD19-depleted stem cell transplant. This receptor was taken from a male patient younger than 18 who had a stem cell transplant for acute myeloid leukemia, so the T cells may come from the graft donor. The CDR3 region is CASSLFGRANTGELFF. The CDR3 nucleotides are TGTGCCAGCAGCTTATTCGGGCGGGCAAACACCGGGGAGCTGTTTTTT.